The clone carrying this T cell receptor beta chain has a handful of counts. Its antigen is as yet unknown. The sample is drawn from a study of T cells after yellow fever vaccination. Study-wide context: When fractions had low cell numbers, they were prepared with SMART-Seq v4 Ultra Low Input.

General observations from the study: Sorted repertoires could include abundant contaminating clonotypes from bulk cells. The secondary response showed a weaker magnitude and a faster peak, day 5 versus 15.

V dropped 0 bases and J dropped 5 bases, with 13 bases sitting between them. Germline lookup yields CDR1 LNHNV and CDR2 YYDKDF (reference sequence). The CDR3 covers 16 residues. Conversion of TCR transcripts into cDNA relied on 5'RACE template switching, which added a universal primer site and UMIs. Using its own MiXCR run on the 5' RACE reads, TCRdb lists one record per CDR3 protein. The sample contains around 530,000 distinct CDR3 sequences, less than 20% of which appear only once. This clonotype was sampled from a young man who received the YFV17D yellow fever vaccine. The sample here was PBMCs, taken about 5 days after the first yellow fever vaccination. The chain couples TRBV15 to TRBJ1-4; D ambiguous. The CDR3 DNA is TGTGCCACCAGCAGAGATTCGGGCGGACTAAATGAAAAACTGTTTTTT. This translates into CATSRDSGGLNEKLFF.